This passage covers 5 T cell receptor beta chains from one sample sequenced in a study of cytomegalovirus exposure and HLA in healthy donors. PCR was performed using 60 Vbeta and 13 Jbeta primers. Method: immunoSEQ multiplex PCR; TCRdb's copy keeps in-frame clones and lacks some. This sample has roughly 120,000 clones; around 79% occur once, and the top ten carry 3.3%. The sample taken for sequencing was PBMCs. Source of these receptors: a woman aged 30 to 39 in good health and CMV-seropositive.

This clone occurred a few times. The V gene is TRBV2, the J gene TRBJ1-2; D is perhaps TRBD1 (5 bases). Germline CDR1 is SNHLY and CDR2 is FYNNEI. The CDR3 consists of 11 residues. V lost 8 bases and J lost 6, with 10 bases in between. The CDR3 DNA reads as TGTGCCAGCGGGGAGGGGAATGGCTACACCTTC. As protein: CASGEGNGYTF.

V and J are TRBV4-1 and TRBJ2-6, with TRBD1 matching 7 bases. With V trimmed by 2 bases and J by 0 bases, 4 bases remained unmatched. The germline V gene encodes CDR1 MGHRA and CDR2 YSYEKL. CDR3 length equals 17 residues. The CDR3 nucleotides are TGCGCCAGCAGCCAAAAACAGGGGATCTCTGGGGCCAACGTCCTGACTTTC. Encoded protein: CASSQKQGISGANVLTF.

This clone has only a few counts. The genes are TRBV19 and TRBJ1-1, with TRBD1 matching over 10 bases. The CDR3 loop spans 15 amino acids. Germline loops: CDR1 LNHDA, CDR2 SQIVND (reference sequence). Trimming took 9 bases from V and 1 from J; bases not matched to a gene: 8. The CDR3 sequence is CASTRTGGSNTEAFF. In DNA, the CDR3 is TGTGCCAGCACCCGGACAGGGGGTTCGAACACTGAAGCTTTCTTT.

The gene calls are TRBV5-1 and TRBJ2-5; weak D call: TRBD2 (5 bases). The V gene's germline CDR1 is SGHRS and CDR2 YFSETQ. This CDR3 region has 15 residues. V lost 2 bases and J lost 5, with 16 bases in between. The CDR3 DNA follows: TGCGCCAGCAGCTTCCAACCCACCACGGGGGAGACCCAGTACTTC. Translating gives CASSFQPTTGETQYF.

This clone was seen a handful of times. The rearrangement joins TRBV2 to TRBJ2-3; perhaps TRBD2 as D (7 bases). Per germline, CDR1 SNHLY and CDR2 FYNNEI. V was cut by 8 bases and J by 6 bases, with 21 bases left in between. CDR3 length: 15 residues. The CDR3 here is CASAVEGGPEDTQYF. The CDR3 bases are TGTGCCAGCGCGGTCGAGGGGGGGCCGGAGGATACGCAGTATTTT.